A selection of T cell receptor beta chains follows, all from one sample in a study of spatial heterogeneity in lung cancer. TCRdb used MiXCR to reprocess the 5' RACE reads, holding one entry per CDR3 protein. The table lists 40,000 to 55,000 distinct CDR3 sequences, roughly an eighth of them singletons. Sequenced material: PBMCs, taken at surgery. These TCRs come from a male donor with early-stage non-small cell lung cancer. CDR3s include the opening cysteine and the closing phenylalanine or tryptophan. The D gene is left open where the match is weak. Clone size, where shown, is once, few, many, or a class for clones that have expanded.

J gene: TRBJ2-3
D gene: TRBD2
clone size: .
V gene: TRBV28
CDR3 DNA: TGTGCCAGCAGCCTGGGACTAGCGGGAACAGATACGCAGTATTTT
CDR3 protein: CASSLGLAGTDTQYF

J gene: TRBJ2-5
D gene: TRBD2
clone size: few
V gene: TRBV20-1
CDR3 DNA: TGCAGTGCTATAGCGGGAGGGCCGGAAGAGACCCAGTACTTC
CDR3 protein: CSAIAGGPEETQYF

J gene: TRBJ1-4
D gene: .
clone size: .
V gene: TRBV9
CDR3 DNA: TGTGCCAGCAGCGAGGACGCCCGGACTGAAAAACTGTTTTTT
CDR3 protein: CASSEDARTEKLFF

J gene: TRBJ2-5
D gene: TRBD2
clone size: .
V gene: TRBV4-2
CDR3 DNA: TGTGCCAGCAGCCAAGGTAGCGGGACAGAGACCCAGTACTTC
CDR3 protein: CASSQGSGTETQYF

J gene: TRBJ2-1
D gene: .
clone size: many
V gene: TRBV20-1
CDR3 DNA: TGCAGTGCCCCTAAAGCGGGTCTCCCCTACAATGAGCAGTTCTTC
CDR3 protein: CSAPKAGLPYNEQFF

J gene: TRBJ1-6
D gene: TRBD1
clone size: .
V gene: TRBV5-4
CDR3 DNA: TGTGCCAGCAGCCCGGGACAGGGGAATTCACCCCTCCACTTT
CDR3 protein: CASSPGQGNSPLHF

J gene: TRBJ1-6
D gene: .
clone size: .
V gene: TRBV2
CDR3 DNA: TGTGCCAGCAGTCCGTTGACTTTTGGTTCACCCCTCCACTTT
CDR3 protein: CASSPLTFGSPLHF

J gene: TRBJ2-7
D gene: .
clone size: few
V gene: TRBV5-1
CDR3 DNA: TGCGCCAGCAGCGGGACAGCGGGTAGCTACGAGCAGTACTTC
CDR3 protein: CASSGTAGSYEQYF

J gene: TRBJ1-1
D gene: .
clone size: few
V gene: TRBV28
CDR3 DNA: TGTGCCACGGCAGTGAACACTGAAGCTTTCTTT
CDR3 protein: CATAVNTEAFF

J gene: TRBJ1-1
D gene: .
clone size: many
V gene: TRBV5-4
CDR3 DNA: TGTGCCAGCAGCTCCCAGGACACTGAAGCTTTCTTT
CDR3 protein: CASSSQDTEAFF

J gene: TRBJ1-1
D gene: .
clone size: .
V gene: TRBV6-5
CDR3 DNA: TGTGCCAGCAGTTACTCTACAGAGGAACACACTGAAGCTTTCTTT
CDR3 protein: CASSYSTEEHTEAFF

J gene: TRBJ2-3
D gene: .
clone size: .
V gene: TRBV2
CDR3 DNA: TGTGCCAGCAGTGAAGGCGGGATTTCGGATACGCAGTATTTT
CDR3 protein: CASSEGGISDTQYF

J gene: TRBJ2-5
D gene: .
clone size: few
V gene: TRBV29-1
CDR3 DNA: TGCAGCGTCAAACAGGGCCGCCAAGAGACCCAGTACTTC
CDR3 protein: CSVKQGRQETQYF

J gene: TRBJ2-2
D gene: TRBD1
clone size: .
V gene: TRBV4-1
CDR3 DNA: TGCGCCAGCAGCCAAGAACAGGGGGGGAACACCGGGGAGCTGTTTTTT
CDR3 protein: CASSQEQGGNTGELFF

J gene: TRBJ2-5
D gene: .
clone size: .
V gene: TRBV12-3/TRBV12-4
CDR3 DNA: TGTGCCAGCAGTTTACTGGCAGGGCGGCAAGAGACCCAGTACTTC
CDR3 protein: CASSLLAGRQETQYF

J gene: TRBJ1-6
D gene: TRBD1
clone size: .
V gene: TRBV28
CDR3 DNA: TGTGCCAGCAGTACGGGACAGGGGTGGAATTCACCCCTCCACTTT
CDR3 protein: CASSTGQGWNSPLHF

J gene: TRBJ2-7
D gene: TRBD2
clone size: .
V gene: TRBV25-1
CDR3 DNA: TGTGGGGGATCCGGCGGGAGCTACGAGCAGTACTTC
CDR3 protein: CGGSGGSYEQYF

J gene: TRBJ2-4
D gene: TRBD1
clone size: few
V gene: TRBV12-3/TRBV12-4
CDR3 DNA: TGTGCCAGCAGTTTGCGGACAGGAAAAAACATTCAGTACTTC
CDR3 protein: CASSLRTGKNIQYF

J gene: TRBJ2-3
D gene: .
clone size: few
V gene: TRBV6-2/TRBV6-3
CDR3 DNA: TGTGCCAGCAGTTATACGAGGCTAGCCACAGATACGCAGTATTTT
CDR3 protein: CASSYTRLATDTQYF

J gene: TRBJ1-6
D gene: TRBD1
clone size: .
V gene: TRBV11-2
CDR3 DNA: TGTGCCAGCAGCCACTGGGGACAGGGAAATTCACCCCTCCACTTT
CDR3 protein: CASSHWGQGNSPLHF

J gene: TRBJ2-5
D gene: .
clone size: .
V gene: TRBV20-1
CDR3 DNA: TGCAGTGCTAGAGTCCCGGGGGCAAGAGAGACCCAGTACTTC
CDR3 protein: CSARVPGARETQYF

J gene: TRBJ1-5
D gene: .
clone size: few
V gene: TRBV4-1
CDR3 DNA: TGCGCCAGCAGCCAAGCGCATGGGAATCAGCCCCAGCATTTT
CDR3 protein: CASSQAHGNQPQHF

J gene: TRBJ2-1
D gene: .
clone size: many
V gene: TRBV2
CDR3 DNA: TGTGCCGACAATACGGCCGATATGAATGAGCAGTTCTTC
CDR3 protein: CADNTADMNEQFF